The present entry profiles one T cell receptor beta chain with its context. Its antigen is unidentified. Only in-frame clones appear in the TCRdb table, and some are missing; sequencing was by immunoSEQ multiplex PCR. The repertoire includes fewer than 70,000 clones, 85% to 95% of them detected once, and nearly 6% sits in the top ten. Germline lookup yields CDR1 SGDLS and CDR2 YYNGEE. V shed 4 bases and J 0 bases; nucleotides not matched to a gene: 10. The CDR3 has 17 residues. This entry comes from a study of cytomegalovirus exposure and HLA in healthy donors. Study-level points and caveats: Specificity of three CMV-associated chains for CMV antigens was verified in vitro. 150 to 200 TCR beta chains were listed as cytomegalovirus-associated.

The origin of this receptor is a woman younger than 30 in good health and CMV-seropositive. Sequencing was performed on PBMCs. The chain couples TRBV9 to TRBJ2-5; the match to TRBD2 covers 9 bases. The CDR3 coding sequence is TGTGCCAGCAGCCAAAACCCCCTAGCGGGGTACCAAGAGACCCAGTACTTC. The encoded protein is CASSQNPLAGYQETQYF.